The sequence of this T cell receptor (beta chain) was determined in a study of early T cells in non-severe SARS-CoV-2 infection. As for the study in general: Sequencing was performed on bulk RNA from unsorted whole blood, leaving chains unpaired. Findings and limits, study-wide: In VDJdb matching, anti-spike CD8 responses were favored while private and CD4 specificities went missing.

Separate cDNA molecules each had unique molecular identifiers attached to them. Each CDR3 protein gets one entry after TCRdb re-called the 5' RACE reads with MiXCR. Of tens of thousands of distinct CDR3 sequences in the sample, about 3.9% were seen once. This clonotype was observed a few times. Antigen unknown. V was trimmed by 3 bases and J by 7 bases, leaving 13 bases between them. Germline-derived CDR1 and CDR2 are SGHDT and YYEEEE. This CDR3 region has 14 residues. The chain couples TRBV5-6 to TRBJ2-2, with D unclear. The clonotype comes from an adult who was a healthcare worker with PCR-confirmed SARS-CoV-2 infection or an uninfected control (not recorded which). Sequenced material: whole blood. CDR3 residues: CASSSMSVSGELFF. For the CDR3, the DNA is TGTGCCAGCAGCTCGATGTCTGTTAGCGGGGAGCTGTTTTTT. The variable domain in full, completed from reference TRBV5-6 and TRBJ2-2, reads DAGVTQSPTHLIKTRGQQVTLRCSPKSGHDTVSWYQQALGQGPQFIFQYYEEEERQRGNFPDRFSGHQFPNYSSELNVNALLLGDSALYLCASSSMSVSGELFFGEGSRLTVL.